This is a list of T cell receptor beta chains from one sample in a study of shared clonotypes between healthy human individuals. Here immunoSEQ multiplex PCR was the method, and the copy in TCRdb shows in-frame clones only, minus some. The sample carries under 2,000,000 clones, about 95% recorded once. The sequenced material came from naive CD8+ T cells sorted from blood. The receptors derive from a man between 18 and 35 years old in good health. Each CDR3 is given without its conserved first and last residue. A D gene is named only where the DNA matches it firmly.

d_call: TRBD2; v_call: TRBV7-9; cdr3_aa: ASSLRLAGAWTGELF
d_call: .; v_call: TRBV28; cdr3_aa: ASSLGGPDEQF
d_call: .; v_call: TRBV15; cdr3_aa: ATSSRGSGNTIY
d_call: TRBD1; v_call: TRBV7-8; cdr3_aa: ASSTPGTGIYGYT
d_call: .; v_call: TRBV6-4; cdr3_aa: ASTPPGQGDATEAF
d_call: .; v_call: TRBV27; cdr3_aa: TSSFLPGTGELF
d_call: .; v_call: TRBV5-1; cdr3_aa: ASSPGGRGAT
d_call: TRBD2; v_call: TRBV25-1; cdr3_aa: ASREVLGEGLYEQY
d_call: .; v_call: TRBV28; cdr3_aa: ASSLVDQPQH
d_call: .; v_call: TRBV11-2; cdr3_aa: ASRAPWDTQY
d_call: .; v_call: TRBV6-1; cdr3_aa: ASSEAGQNTGELF
d_call: .; v_call: TRBV7-9; cdr3_aa: ASSYENTGELF
d_call: TRBD2; v_call: TRBV27; cdr3_aa: ASAGGIYNEQF
d_call: .; v_call: TRBV27; cdr3_aa: ASSSGGYEQY
d_call: .; v_call: TRBV6-1; cdr3_aa: ASRDLYNEQF
d_call: .; v_call: TRBV7-9; cdr3_aa: ASSFDTTEGYT
d_call: .; v_call: TRBV13; cdr3_aa: ASSLEDERDNEQF
d_call: TRBD2; v_call: TRBV7-9; cdr3_aa: ASSQRTSGNQETQY
d_call: TRBD2; v_call: TRBV10-2; cdr3_aa: ASSPSGSSSYEQY
d_call: .; v_call: TRBV6-5; cdr3_aa: ASSYGQGIGEQY
d_call: .; v_call: TRBV5-6; cdr3_aa: ASSPAERATKYQETQY
d_call: TRBD2; v_call: TRBV7-2; cdr3_aa: ASSLGTGTSLEQY
d_call: .; v_call: TRBV6-1; cdr3_aa: ASSVYRGSGTGELF
d_call: TRBD1; v_call: TRBV5-1; cdr3_aa: ASSPGDRGNTEAF
d_call: TRBD1; v_call: TRBV6-6; cdr3_aa: ASSYGQGALYEQY
d_call: .; v_call: TRBV10-3; cdr3_aa: AISEWAGRGNTGELF
d_call: TRBD2; v_call: TRBV4-1; cdr3_aa: ASSQVTSGREQF
d_call: TRBD1; v_call: TRBV2; cdr3_aa: ASRQGEDTQY
d_call: .; v_call: TRBV7-8; cdr3_aa: ASSFAGGENIQY
d_call: .; v_call: TRBV14; cdr3_aa: ASSQGGKTQY
d_call: .; v_call: TRBV5-1; cdr3_aa: ASRTGATSTDTQY
d_call: TRBD1; v_call: TRBV4-2; cdr3_aa: ASSQTGQGNYGYT
d_call: TRBD2; v_call: TRBV4-1; cdr3_aa: ASSQGLAGVSLTDTQY
d_call: .; v_call: TRBV6-6; cdr3_aa: ASSNDAYEQY
d_call: .; v_call: TRBV7-2; cdr3_aa: ASSQTRRRKEETQY
d_call: TRBD2; v_call: TRBV5-1; cdr3_aa: ASSNLGLAGGPEQY
d_call: .; v_call: TRBV7-9; cdr3_aa: ASSLAQGRETEAF
d_call: .; v_call: TRBV19; cdr3_aa: ASSIIPHYEQY
d_call: TRBD2; v_call: TRBV27; cdr3_aa: ASSRTSGVYQETQY